These 20 T cell receptor beta chains share one sample of origin, sequenced in a study of vaccination and CD4 T cells after COVID-19. Specified treatment: approximately nine-day PBMC culture with coronavirus spike peptide pools or control peptides (ViraFEST assay). Their antigens remain unidentified. Sequencing of cultured CD4+ T cell DNA used the Oncomine TCR Beta short-read assay. One entry per CDR3 protein results from TCRdb running MiXCR on the PCR reads. Of roughly 20,000 distinct CDR3 sequences in the sample, around two fifths were seen once. Sequencing used CD4+ T cells from blood, cultured in vitro, obtained after SARS-CoV-2 vaccination. The receptors here all came from a human donor who had recovered from COVID-19.

The chain has TRBV2 and TRBJ1-2; D is undetermined. The CDR3 extends over 13 amino acids. Germline assignment: CDR1 SNHLY and CDR2 FYNNEI. Trimming took off 3 bases at V and 8 bases at J, with 13 bases between the two ends. CDR3 amino acids: CASSDSNPGGYTF. The CDR3 nucleotides are TGTGCCAGCAGTGACAGCAACCCGGGAGGCTACACCTTC.

This clonotype was seen a handful of times. The chain carries TRBV24-1 and TRBJ2-5, with a possible D match to TRBD2 (7 bases). CDR1 and CDR2 from the germline V gene are KGHDR and SFDVKD. With 6 bases removed from V and 5 bases from J, the gap between germline ends came to 21 bases. The CDR3 runs 16 residues. This CDR3 is CATSSIREGGRETQYF. The CDR3 coding sequence is TGTGCCACCAGTTCCATCAGAGAGGGGGGGCGTGAGACCCAGTACTTC.

In nucleotides, the CDR3 is TGCAGCGTAGTTACAGGGACTAAAAGGTACTTC. This encodes CSVVTGTKRYF. This chain links TRBV29-1 with TRBJ2-7; TRBD2 might be the D (7 bases). CDR3 length: 11 amino acids. Trimming took off 6 bases at V and 12 bases at J, with 18 bases between the two ends. Germline CDR1 reads SQVTM; CDR2 reads ANQGSEA.

This clonotype showed up just a few times. The CDR3 is CASSYTGSRETQYF. The CDR3 DNA is TGTGCCAGCAGTTACACCGGTAGTCGGGAGACCCAGTACTTC. This chain links TRBV6-5 with TRBJ2-5; the D is unclear. The CDR3 has 14 residues. The V end lost 2 bases, the J end lost 5 bases, and 12 bases lay between the germline ends. Germline CDR1 and CDR2: MNHEY and SVGAGI.

The CDR3 is CASSDRGQVLNEQFF. The CDR3 coding sequence is TGTGCCAGCAGCGACAGGGGGCAGGTTTTGAATGAGCAGTTCTTC. The genes are TRBV9 and TRBJ2-1; TRBD1 aligns across 9 bases. V lost 3 bases and J lost 7; bases outside the gene matches: 8. The CDR3 runs 15 residues. Looked up from germline, CDR1 is SGDLS and CDR2 is YYNGEE.

The sample holds a few counts of this clonotype. The V call is TRBV20-1, the J call TRBJ1-1; D is possibly TRBD1 (5 bases). Looked up from germline, CDR1 is DFQATT and CDR2 is SNEGSKA (reference sequence). CDR3 size: 13 residues. V shed 5 bases and J shed 2 bases, with 12 bases lying between them. The CDR3 protein is CSALTEANTEAFF. CDR3 DNA: TGCAGTGCTCTGACAGAAGCCAACACTGAAGCTTTCTTT.

The chain is built from TRBV19 and TRBJ2-6, with 8 bases fitting TRBD1. CDR3 length: 16 amino acids. V shed 7 bases and J 3 bases; nucleotides not matched to a gene: 8. CDR1 is LNHDA and CDR2 is SQIVND in the germline V gene (reference sequence). The CDR3 DNA reads TGTGCCAGTAAGGAACAGGGGGAAGGTGGGGCCAACGTCCTGACTTTC. Residues: CASKEQGEGGANVLTF. The whole variable domain, remainder taken from reference TRBV19 and TRBJ2-6, is DGGITQSPKYLFRKEGQNVTLSCEQNLNHDAMYWYRQDPGQGLRLIYYSQIVNDFQKGDIAEGYSVSREKKESFPLTVTSAQKNPTAFYLCASKEQGEGGANVLTFGAGSRLTVL.

Judged by abundance, this clonotype is medium-sized. This chain connects TRBV18 to TRBJ1-2; D is possibly TRBD1 (5 bases). This CDR3 is built from 12 residues. Germline CDR1 reads KGHSH; CDR2 reads LQKENI. The ends were cut back, 6 bases at V and 4 bases at J, with 9 bases in the middle. CDR3 nucleotides: TGTGCCAGCTCGTTCGACAGCTATGGCTACACCTTC. As protein: CASSFDSYGYTF.

The chain couples TRBV20-1 to TRBJ1-6; the D gene is possibly TRBD1 (5 bases). The CDR3 is made up of 14 amino acids. Trimming stripped 6 bases from V and 6 bases from J, with 15 bases between. Germline lookup yields CDR1 DFQATT and CDR2 SNEGSKA (reference sequence). The CDR3 reads CSAHGTQLNSPLHF. DNA for the CDR3: TGCAGTGCGCATGGGACGCAACTTAATTCACCCCTCCACTTT.

This chain joins TRBV6-1 and TRBJ1-1, with 11 bases identical to TRBD1. The J segment lost 6 bases and the V segment lost 5 bases, leaving 5 bases of the junction unmatched. This CDR3 region has 14 residues. CDR1 and CDR2 from the germline V gene are MNHNS and SASEGT. This CDR3 is CASSRTGGNAEAFF. CDR3 DNA sequence: TGTGCCAGCAGTAGGACAGGGGGCAACGCTGAAGCTTTCTTT.

This clonotype has a handful of counts. V is TRBV7-3 and J is TRBJ1-1, with a possible D match to TRBD1 (6 bases). CDR1 is SGHTA, CDR2 FQGTGA, per germline. V was trimmed by 2 bases and J by 5 bases, leaving 12 bases between them. The CDR3 sequence is 14 residues long. This chain's CDR3 is CASSLQGSQTEAFF. For the CDR3, the DNA is TGTGCCAGCAGCTTACAGGGGAGTCAGACTGAAGCTTTCTTT.

The rearrangement uses TRBV20-1 and TRBJ1-5; tentatively, D is TRBD1 (5 bases). V was cut by 3 bases and J by 5 bases, with 8 bases left in between. The CDR3 sequence is 12 residues long. Germline V gene data show CDR1 as DFQATT and CDR2 as SNEGSKA (reference sequence). CDR3 sequence (DNA): TGCAGTGCTAGCCAGGGTGATCAGCCCCAGCATTTT. Translating it yields CSASQGDQPQHF.

On this clonotype: Because it lacks the conserved phenylalanine or tryptophan at the end, this CDR3 is likely a read error. The rearrangement links TRBV20-1 to TRBJ2-5; no definite D call. V lost 3 bases and J 0 bases, leaving 11 bases between the germline ends. Germline CDR1 reads DFQATT; CDR2 reads SNEGSKA (reference sequence). This CDR3 has 14 amino acids. CDR3 in amino acids: CSASPPSYQETQYL. In DNA form, the CDR3 reads TGCAGTGCTAGCCCCCCCTCGTACCAAGAGACCCAGTACTTA.

This chain links TRBV30 with TRBJ1-2, with a possible D match to TRBD1 (5 bases). Trimming shortened V by 5 bases and J by 0 bases, and 10 bases separated the two germline ends. CDR3 length: 13 residues. The germline V gene encodes CDR1 GTSNPN and CDR2 SVGIG (reference sequence). The CDR3 DNA is TGTGCCTGGGCGCGGGGGGCTAACTATGGCTACACCTTC. Translated, it gives CAWARGANYGYTF.

The genes are TRBV7-2 and TRBJ2-3; no reliable D call. Germline assignment: CDR1 SGHTA and CDR2 FQGNSA. The CDR3 loop spans 12 amino acids. Trimming took 7 bases from V and 7 from J, leaving 12 bases between them. The CDR3 here is CASTLSDYTQYF. For the CDR3, the DNA is TGTGCCAGCACCCTATCCGATTATACGCAGTATTTT.

The chain has TRBV15 and TRBJ2-3; no reliable D call. V gave up 2 bases and J gave up 10 bases, with 25 bases separating them. Germline V gene data show CDR1 as LNHNV and CDR2 as YYDKDF (reference sequence). This CDR3 contains 17 residues. Here the CDR3 DNA reads TGTGCCACCAGCAGACCTAGTGGGGTTGCCCCCCATCTCGCGCAGTATTTT. Amino acids: CATSRPSGVAPHLAQYF.

For this clonotype: The junction and the germline gene differ at one end; a read error may be behind it. V and J are TRBV6-2 or TRBV6-3 and TRBJ1-2; D may be TRBD1 (5 bases). Germline lookup yields CDR1 MNHEY and CDR2 SVGEGT. There are 13 residues in the CDR3. The chain's CDR3 is CASVFFGTASVSF. CDR3 DNA: TGTGCCAGCGTATTCTTCGGGACGGCTTCCGTCTCCTTC.

J is TRBJ2-5 and V is TRBV7-2; no clear D. From germline, CDR1 is SGHTA and CDR2 FQGNSA. Trimming took 2 bases from V and 4 from J, leaving 5 bases between them. The CDR3 contains 12 residues. In DNA form, the CDR3 reads TGTGCCAGCAGCTTATTGCGAGAGACCCAGTACTTC. Its protein product is CASSLLRETQYF.

There are a few counts of this clonotype. This chain links TRBV4-3 with TRBJ1-5; D gene uncertain. CDR1 is LGHNA, CDR2 YSLEER, per germline. The length of the CDR3 is 13 residues. V was pared by 3 bases and J by 6 bases, with 9 bases between. The CDR3 protein is CASSQNRGQPQHF. CDR3 nucleotides: TGCGCCAGCAGCCAGAATCGGGGTCAGCCCCAGCATTTT.

This chain joins TRBV6-1 and TRBJ1-2; the D gene is possibly TRBD1 (5 bases). The V end lost 5 bases, the J end lost 5 bases, and 18 bases lay between the germline ends. CDR1 and CDR2 from the germline V gene are MNHNS and SASEGT. The length of the CDR3 is 15 residues. The CDR3 here is CASSPRWGYEYGYTF. Here the CDR3 DNA reads TGTGCCAGCAGTCCCAGGTGGGGGTACGAGTATGGCTACACCTTC.